This T cell receptor (beta chain) was captured by sequencing in a study of blood T cell repertoires in COVID-19. Study-level background: Some COVID-19 samples were acute and others convalescent; all came from the United States, Italy and Spain. The analysed material was cDNA or gDNA that came from T cells, B-cell-depleted T cells, or PBMCs.

V shed 6 bases and J 4 bases; nucleotides not matched to a gene: 14. The CDR3 sequence is 17 residues long. Germline CDR1 is SGHAT and CDR2 is FQNNGV. Original processing notes: Estimated nucleated cell counts came from reference gene primer amplification. Generated by immunoSEQ multiplex PCR, the TCRdb table keeps only in-frame clones and is missing some. V, J and clone size derive from that table, while D and trimming were established from the DNA sequence. Among over 50,000 clones listed, roughly 90% were seen once. This receptor was obtained from a human donor with active COVID-19. The donor label of this sample is uncertain. Sequenced sample: peripheral blood. This chain links TRBV11-2 with TRBJ2-3; TRBD2 matches at 9 bases. The CDR3 DNA follows: TGTGCCAGCAGGACAAGCACCGGGACTAGCAAATCAGATACGCAGTATTTT. The encoded protein is CASRTSTGTSKSDTQYF.